These 8 T cell receptor beta chains were all obtained from the same sample, sequenced in a study of blood T cell repertoires in COVID-19. Profiled with immunoSEQ multiplex PCR; TCRdb holds only in-frame clones, not every one. The table records about 180,000 clones, more than 75% of them present only once. The sequencing input was peripheral blood. These receptors were obtained from a woman in her 70s with acute or convalescent COVID-19.

This chain connects TRBV9 to TRBJ1-2, with D unresolved. There are 14 residues in the CDR3. Germline V gives CDR1 SGDLS, CDR2 YYNGEE. The V and J ends lost 4 bases and 4 bases respectively, with 14 bases between them. CDR3 protein: CASSPFEGTYGYTF. Here the CDR3 DNA reads TGTGCCAGCAGCCCCTTCGAGGGTACCTATGGCTACACCTTC.

The chain links TRBV7-2 to TRBJ1-4; possible D gene TRBD1, 6 bases. In germline, CDR1 is SGHTA, CDR2 FQGNSA. The CDR3 runs to 13 residues. Deletions cut 4 bases from V and 8 bases from J, with 11 bases between. The CDR3: CASSYRTAEKLFF. CDR3 in DNA: TGTGCCAGCAGCTATAGGACAGCAGAAAAACTGTTTTTT.

This chain connects TRBV19 to TRBJ2-1, with 7 bases that match TRBD2. Per the germline V gene, CDR1 is LNHDA and CDR2 is SQIVND (reference sequence). This CDR3 contains 14 residues. The V and J ends lost 5 bases and 9 bases, in that order; junction bases with no gene match: 10. CDR3 DNA sequence: TGTGCCAGTAGTTGGCAACTAGCGTCCCCTGAGCAGTTCTTC. This sequence encodes CASSWQLASPEQFF.

The CDR3 loop is CASSSLAVLFF. The CDR3 DNA is TGTGCCAGCAGCTCCCTAGCGGTATTGTTCTTC. The chain combines TRBV7-9 with TRBJ2-1, with 7 bases aligning to TRBD2. In germline, CDR1 is SEHNR, CDR2 FQNEAQ (reference sequence). The length of the CDR3 is 11 residues. The J segment lost 15 bases and the V segment lost 4 bases, leaving 6 bases of the junction unmatched.

This chain uses TRBV19 with TRBJ1-1, with D perhaps matching TRBD1 (5 bases). Germline CDR1 is LNHDA and CDR2 is SQIVND (reference sequence). This CDR3 is built from 18 residues. V lost 3 bases to trimming and J lost 0 bases, with 20 bases between them. The CDR3 bases are TGTGCCAGTAGTATTGGGGGGATCAAGACGGCAATGAACACTGAAGCTTTCTTT. It codes for CASSIGGIKTAMNTEAFF.

The J gene is TRBJ2-2, the V gene TRBV13; 8 nucleotides match TRBD2. CDR1 and CDR2 (germline): PRHDT, FYEKMQ (reference sequence). The length of the CDR3 is 16 residues. V lost 5 bases, J lost 4 bases, and 9 bases stayed unmatched. CDR3 in DNA: TGTGCCAGCAGCGTCCCGGGACTAGGGAGCACCGGGGAGCTGTTTTTT. Its protein product is CASSVPGLGSTGELFF.

This clone was found a few times. The chain employs TRBV28 and TRBJ1-1; no reliable D call. From germline, CDR1 is MDHEN and CDR2 SYDVKM. V dropped 6 bases and J dropped 5 bases, with 22 bases sitting between them. The CDR3 totals 16 residues. The CDR3 DNA is TGTGCCAGCAGCCACGGAGGACGGGAATCCCGGACTGAAGCTTTCTTT. Translated, it gives CASSHGGRESRTEAFF.

Note on this clone: Different DNA sequences within this sample yield the same CDR3. This chain links TRBV28 with TRBJ2-7; TRBD1 agrees at 9 bases. The junction had 4 bases not matched to a gene; V was cut back by 6 bases and J by 7 bases. Germline values: CDR1 MDHEN, CDR2 SYDVKM. The CDR3 is 12 residues long. The CDR3 DNA is TGTGCCAGCAGGGACAGGGGAGTTGAGCAGTACTTC. It yields the protein CASRDRGVEQYF.